The 9 T cell receptor beta chains reported below all come from one sample, sequenced in a study of cytomegalovirus exposure and HLA in healthy donors. Primers: 60 Vbeta forward and 13 Jbeta reverse. Sequencing used immunoSEQ multiplex PCR; TCRdb keeps in-frame clones, though not all of them. Found here are under 200,000 clones; the top ten clones hold approximately 2.3%. The material sequenced was PBMCs. These receptors were collected from a man aged 30 to 45 in good health and CMV-seronegative.

The rearrangement links TRBV27 to TRBJ2-6; 7 positions agree with TRBD1. Germline CDR1 and CDR2: MNHEY and SMNVEV (reference sequence). CDR3 size: 19 residues. The junction had 9 bases not matched to a gene; V was cut back by 1 base and J by 0 bases. CDR3 sequence (DNA): TGTGCCAGCAGTTTATTCCAGGACAGGACCTCCTCTGGGGCCAACGTCCTGACTTTC. Amino acid sequence: CASSLFQDRTSSGANVLTF.

This chain connects TRBV20-1 to TRBJ2-3; D is ambiguous. CDR1 DFQATT and CDR2 SNEGSKA come from the germline V gene (reference sequence). Trimming removed 6 bases at V and 4 bases at J, with 8 bases between. This CDR3 is 11 amino acids long. CDR3 sequence (DNA): TGCAGTGCATTACGGTCAGATACGCAGTATTTT. Protein: CSALRSDTQYF.

The V call is TRBV11-2, the J call TRBJ2-5, with a weak D call TRBD1 (6 bases). Looked up from germline, CDR1 is SGHAT and CDR2 is FQNNGV. Between the trimmed V and J ends, which lost 1 base and 0 bases, there was a span of 15 bases. The CDR3 is made up of 17 amino acids. The CDR3 here is CASSLVFRTVYQETQYF. The CDR3 DNA sequence: TGTGCCAGCAGCTTAGTATTTCGGACAGTGTACCAAGAGACCCAGTACTTC.

This rearrangement joins TRBV29-1 to TRBJ1-2; D gene ambiguous. Germline CDR1 SQVTM, CDR2 ANQGSEA. The CDR3 extends over 11 amino acids. Trimming took off 4 bases at V and 4 bases at J, with 7 bases between the two ends. The CDR3 spells CSVASSYGYTF. The CDR3 DNA is TGCAGCGTTGCTAGCTCCTATGGCTACACCTTC.

This chain connects TRBV6-1 to TRBJ1-1, with unresolved D. Germline assignment: CDR1 MNHNS and CDR2 SASEGT. The CDR3 runs 13 residues. The V end was cut by 4 bases, the J end by 5 bases, with 11 bases between. DNA for the CDR3: TGTGCCAGCAGTGTGGTAAGAGAGACTGAAGCTTTCTTT. This sequence encodes CASSVVRETEAFF.

The chain uses TRBV7-6 and TRBJ1-4; D gene unclear. V was cut by 1 base and J by 1 base, with 13 bases left in between. The CDR3 covers 17 residues. Germline lookup yields CDR1 SGHVS and CDR2 FNYEAQ. CDR3 amino acids: CASSLGFPGGTNEKLFF. In DNA form, the CDR3 reads TGTGCCAGCAGCTTAGGATTTCCGGGAGGAACTAATGAAAAACTGTTTTTT. The variable domain in full, completed from reference TRBV7-6 and TRBJ1-4, reads GAGVSQSPRYKVTKRGQDVALRCDPISGHVSLYWYRQALGQGPEFLTYFNYEAQQDKSGLPNDRFSAERPEGSISTLTIQRTEQRDSAMYRCASSLGFPGGTNEKLFFGSGTQLSVL.

The rearrangement links TRBV14 to TRBJ1-2; TRBD1 is a possible D gene (5 bases). In germline, CDR1 is SGHDN, CDR2 FVKESK. The CDR3 is made up of 15 amino acids. The V end was cut by 1 base, the J end by 7 bases, with 16 bases between. Written as DNA, the CDR3 is TGTGCCAGCAGCCAAGGGATAGGGGCCTTGGGTGGCTACACCTTC. This gives the protein CASSQGIGALGGYTF. Together with reference TRBV14 and TRBJ1-2, the CDR3 gives the full variable domain: EAGVTQFPSHSVIEKGQTVTLRCDPISGHDNLYWYRRVMGKEIKFLLHFVKESKQDESGMPNNRFLAERTGGTYSTLKVQPAELEDSGVYFCASSQGIGALGGYTFGSGTRLTVV.

The chain links TRBV28 to TRBJ1-3; 7 bases are shared with TRBD1. V was clipped by 6 bases and J by 0 bases; unmatched bases: 11. CDR3 length: 17 residues. CDR1 and CDR2 from the germline V gene are MDHEN and SYDVKM. CDR3 nucleotides: TGTGCCAGCAGCCCCCGACAGGGACGGGCCTCTGGAAACACCATATATTTT. Translated: CASSPRQGRASGNTIYF.

The chain has TRBV5-1 and TRBJ1-1, with 10 positions matching TRBD1. The length of the CDR3 is 14 residues. V trimming: 4 bases; J trimming: 5 bases; junction bases outside the gene matches: 5. Germline lookup yields CDR1 SGHRS and CDR2 YFSETQ. For the CDR3, the DNA is TGCGCCAGCAGCATGACAGGGGGCAGGACTGAAGCTTTCTTT. Residues: CASSMTGGRTEAFF.